This TCR beta chain was identified during a study of shared clonotypes between healthy human individuals. Overall study context: The donors, a couple of women and three men, were aged 18 to 49. Study results and limitations: Among non-shared clonotypes, generation probabilities were lower than among those shared by all four donors. Tissues were not sampled, only blood, and their repertoires likely differ.

This clone was seen more than once but under ten times. Its antigen remains unidentified. At a deep level, the assay was run. The assay was immunoSEQ multiplex PCR, and TCRdb's table has in-frame clones only and misses some. Among more than 550,000 clones listed, approximately 72% were seen once. The CDR3 runs 13 residues. Germline CDR1 and CDR2: MNHEY and SVGAGI. J gave up 5 bases and V 5 bases, and 3 bases lay outside the gene matches. The source of this sequence is a woman aged 25 to 39 in good health. The sequenced sample was memory CD4+ T cells sorted from blood. Subset given: CD45RA-negative fraction. V gene TRBV6-5 combines with J gene TRBJ1-2, with 9 bases lining up with TRBD1. Written as DNA, the CDR3 is TGTGCCAGCAGTCGGACAGGGGTTTATGGCTACACCTTC. As protein: CASSRTGVYGYTF.